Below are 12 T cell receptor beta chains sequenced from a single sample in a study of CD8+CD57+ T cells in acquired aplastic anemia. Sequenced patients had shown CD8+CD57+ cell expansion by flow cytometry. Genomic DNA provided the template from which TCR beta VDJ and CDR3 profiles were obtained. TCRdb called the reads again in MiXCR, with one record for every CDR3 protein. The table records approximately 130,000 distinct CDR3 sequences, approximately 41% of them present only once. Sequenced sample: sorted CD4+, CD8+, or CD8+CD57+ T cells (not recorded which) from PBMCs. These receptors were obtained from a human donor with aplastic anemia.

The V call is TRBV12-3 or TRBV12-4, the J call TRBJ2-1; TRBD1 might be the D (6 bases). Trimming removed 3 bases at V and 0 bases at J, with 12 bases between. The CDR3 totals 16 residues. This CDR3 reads CASSLGAWGSYNEQFF. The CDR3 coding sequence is TGTGCCAGCAGTTTGGGGGCTTGGGGCTCCTACAATGAGCAGTTCTTC.

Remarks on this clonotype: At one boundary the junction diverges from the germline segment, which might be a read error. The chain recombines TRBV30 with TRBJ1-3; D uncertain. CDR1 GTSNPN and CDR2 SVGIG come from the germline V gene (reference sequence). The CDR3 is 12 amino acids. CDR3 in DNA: TGTGCCTGGACGGCCTCTGGAAACACCGTATATTTT. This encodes CAWTASGNTVYF.

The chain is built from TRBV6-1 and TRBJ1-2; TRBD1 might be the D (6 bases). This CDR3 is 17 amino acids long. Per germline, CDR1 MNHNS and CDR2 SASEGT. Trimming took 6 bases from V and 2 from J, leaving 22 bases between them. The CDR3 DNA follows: TGTGCCAGCAGGAATAATGAGGGGGGGCTCATAAACTATGGCTACACCTTC. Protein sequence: CASRNNEGGLINYGYTF.

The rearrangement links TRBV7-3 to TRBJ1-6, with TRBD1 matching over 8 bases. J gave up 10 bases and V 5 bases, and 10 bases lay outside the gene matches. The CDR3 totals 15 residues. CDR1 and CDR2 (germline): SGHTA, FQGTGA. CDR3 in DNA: TGTGCCAGCAGCCCCCCCGGACAGGGCGGCTCACCCCTCCACTTT. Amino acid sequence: CASSPPGQGGSPLHF.

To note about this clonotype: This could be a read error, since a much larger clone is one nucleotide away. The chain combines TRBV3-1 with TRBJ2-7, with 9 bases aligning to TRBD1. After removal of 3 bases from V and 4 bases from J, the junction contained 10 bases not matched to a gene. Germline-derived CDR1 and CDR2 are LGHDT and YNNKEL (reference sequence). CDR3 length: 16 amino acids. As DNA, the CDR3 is TGTGCCAGCAGCCATACTCGGACAGGGGAGAGGTACGAGCAGTACTTC. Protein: CASSHTRTGERYEQYF.

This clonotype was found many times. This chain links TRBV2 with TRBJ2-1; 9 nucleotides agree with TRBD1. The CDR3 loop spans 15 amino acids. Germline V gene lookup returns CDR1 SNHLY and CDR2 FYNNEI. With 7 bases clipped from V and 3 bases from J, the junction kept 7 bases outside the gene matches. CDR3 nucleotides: TGTGCCAGCATCCTCACGGGACAGGGCTACAATGAGCAGTTCTTC. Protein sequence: CASILTGQGYNEQFF.

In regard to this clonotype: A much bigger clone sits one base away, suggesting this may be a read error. The CDR3 DNA reads as TGTGTCAGCAGTACTTCTCAGGGGACTGGTGCTTTCTTT. Its protein product is CVSSTSQGTGAFF. This sequence joins TRBV6-1 and TRBJ1-1; possibly TRBD1 for D (6 bases). The CDR3 runs 13 residues. Germline V lookup: CDR1 MNHNS, CDR2 SASEGT.

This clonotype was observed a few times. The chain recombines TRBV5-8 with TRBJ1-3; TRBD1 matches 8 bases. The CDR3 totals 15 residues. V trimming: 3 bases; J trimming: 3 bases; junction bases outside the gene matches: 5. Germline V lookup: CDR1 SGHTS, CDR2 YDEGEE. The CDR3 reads CASSSGTGLGNTIYF. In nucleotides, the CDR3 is TGTGCCAGCAGCTCCGGGACAGGTCTTGGAAACACCATATATTTT. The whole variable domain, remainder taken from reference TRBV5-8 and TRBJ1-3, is EAGVTQSPTHLIKTRGQQATLRCSPISGHTSVYWYQQALGLGLQFLLWYDEGEERNRGNFPPRFSGRQFPNYSSELNVNALELEDSALYLCASSSGTGLGNTIYFGEGSWLTVV.

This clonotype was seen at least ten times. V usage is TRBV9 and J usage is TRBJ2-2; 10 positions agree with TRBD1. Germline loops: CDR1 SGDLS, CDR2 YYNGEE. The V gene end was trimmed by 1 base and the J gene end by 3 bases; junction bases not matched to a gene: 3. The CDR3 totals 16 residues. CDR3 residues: CASSVLGTGDTGELFF. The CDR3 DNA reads TGTGCCAGCAGCGTATTAGGGACAGGGGACACCGGGGAGCTGTTTTTT.

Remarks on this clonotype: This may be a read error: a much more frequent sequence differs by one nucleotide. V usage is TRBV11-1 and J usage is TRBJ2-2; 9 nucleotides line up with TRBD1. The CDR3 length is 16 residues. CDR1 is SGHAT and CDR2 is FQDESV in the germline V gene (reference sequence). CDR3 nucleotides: TGTGCCAGCAGCTCTCTTGGGACAGGGATACCCGGGGAGCTGGTTTTT. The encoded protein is CASSSLGTGIPGELVF.

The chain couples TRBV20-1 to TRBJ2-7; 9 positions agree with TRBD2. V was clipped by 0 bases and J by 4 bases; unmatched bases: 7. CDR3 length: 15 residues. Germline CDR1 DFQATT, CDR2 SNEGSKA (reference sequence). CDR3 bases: TGCAGTGCTAGAGATCCAGCGGGAGGATTGTACGAGCAGTACTTC. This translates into CSARDPAGGLYEQYF.

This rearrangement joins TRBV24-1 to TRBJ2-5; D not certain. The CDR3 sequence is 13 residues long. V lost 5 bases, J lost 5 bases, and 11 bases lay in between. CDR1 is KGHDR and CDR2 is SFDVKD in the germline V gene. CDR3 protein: CATSAAPEETQYF. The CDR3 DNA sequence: TGTGCCACCAGTGCGGCTCCGGAGGAGACCCAGTACTTC.